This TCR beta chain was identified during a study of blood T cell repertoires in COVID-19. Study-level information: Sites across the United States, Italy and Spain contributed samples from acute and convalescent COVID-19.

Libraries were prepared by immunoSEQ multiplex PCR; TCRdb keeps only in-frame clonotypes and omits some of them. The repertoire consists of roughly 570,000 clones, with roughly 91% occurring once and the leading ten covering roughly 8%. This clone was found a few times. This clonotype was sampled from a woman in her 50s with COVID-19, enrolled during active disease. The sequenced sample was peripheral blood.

The CDR3: CASSGHRETYNSPLHF. CDR3 in DNA: TGTGCCAGCAGTGGGCACAGGGAGACCTATAATTCACCCCTCCACTTT. The chain carries TRBV2 and TRBJ1-6; the D gene is possibly TRBD1 (6 bases). The CDR3 consists of 16 residues. Trimming took off 4 bases at V and 2 bases at J, with 12 bases between the two ends. CDR1 is SNHLY and CDR2 is FYNNEI in the germline V gene. The whole variable domain, filled in from reference TRBV2 and TRBJ1-6, reads EPEVTQTPSHQVTQMGQEVILRCVPISNHLYFYWYRQILGQKVEFLVSFYNNEISEKSEIFDDQFSVERPDGSNFTLKIRSTKLEDSAMYFCASSGHRETYNSPLHFGNGTRLTVT.